A single sample is the source of the 2 T cell receptor beta chains below, sequenced in a study of CD8 T cells in Susac syndrome. Reverse transcription used about 0.45 to 1 ug RNA and random hexamers. TCRdb redid the calling of the immunoSEQ multiplex PCR reads with MiXCR, one entry per CDR3 protein. The sample consists of about 73,000 distinct CDR3 sequences, approximately 94% of them appearing once. The material sequenced was CD8+ T cells from PBMCs. These receptors all come from a human donor with multiple sclerosis.

This chain links TRBV5-1 with TRBJ1-2, with D possibly TRBD1 on 5 matching bases. The CDR3 is made up of 14 amino acids. CDR1 SGHRS and CDR2 YFSETQ come from the germline V gene. Deletions cut 1 base from V and 0 bases from J, with 7 bases between. CDR3 bases: TGCGCCAGCAGCTTGCCGACAGCTAACTATGGCTACACCTTC. Encoded protein: CASSLPTANYGYTF.

V usage is TRBV19 and J usage is TRBJ1-4, with 9 bases fitting TRBD1. With V trimmed by 7 bases and J by 8 bases, 11 bases remained unmatched. There are 15 residues in the CDR3. Germline-derived CDR1 and CDR2 are LNHDA and SQIVND (reference sequence). The CDR3, as DNA: TGTGCCAGTACCCCAACAGGGGGCGCAGGAGAAAAACTGTTTTTT. Amino acids: CASTPTGGAGEKLFF.